These T cell receptor beta chains were read from a single sample in a study of CD8 T cells in Susac syndrome. Each CDR3 protein is one row after TCRdb ran MiXCR on the immunoSEQ multiplex PCR reads. The sample has some 100,000 distinct CDR3 sequences; 85% to 95% are singletons. The sequenced material came from CD8+ T cells from PBMCs. These receptors were obtained from a human donor in good health. Each CDR3 is given with its conserved first and last residue.

cdr3_length,j_call,v_call,cdr3_aa
13,TRBJ2-3,TRBV20-1,CSARDHITDTQYF
13,TRBJ2-1,TRBV9,CASSVMSTDEQFF
12,TRBJ2-5,TRBV3-1,CASSQVLETQYF
15,TRBJ2-7,TRBV5-1,CASSLAAGEQYEQYF
14,TRBJ1-5,TRBV4-3,CASSHGQGIQPQHF
13,TRBJ1-2,TRBV7-3,CASSSPSLPGYTF
14,TRBJ1-1,TRBV5-1,CASSFEGMSTEAFF
15,TRBJ2-7,TRBV6-2/TRBV6-3,CASSTTSGYSYEQYF
12,TRBJ2-7,TRBV20-1,CSAGTASYEQYF
13,TRBJ2-3,TRBV20-1,CSASRAAADTQYF
16,TRBJ1-5,TRBV4-2,CASSQQPGTGAQPQHF